This TCR beta chain was identified in a study of blood T cell repertoires in COVID-19. As for the study in general: The United States, Italy and Spain provided the acute and convalescent COVID-19 samples.

As processed by the authors: Amplification of reference gene primers provided the estimated nucleated cell counts. TCRdb's table, derived via immunoSEQ multiplex PCR, lists solely in-frame clones and lacks some. V, J and clone size reflect that table, while D and trimming were determined from the DNA. The sample includes under 200,000 clones, roughly 86% of them seen just once. The V gene end was trimmed by 9 bases and the J gene end by 6 bases; junction bases not matched to a gene: 14. CDR1 and CDR2 (germline): MNHEY, SVGAGI. The length of the CDR3 is 15 residues. What was sequenced was peripheral blood. The receptor was isolated from a man between 65 and 80 years old with acute or convalescent COVID-19. The chain links TRBV6-5 to TRBJ2-3, with TRBD2 matching over 8 bases. The CDR3 spells CASQSHMTSVDTQYF. In DNA, the CDR3 is TGTGCCAGTCAATCTCACATGACTAGCGTGGATACGCAGTATTTT.